One and the same sample provided the 7 T cell receptor beta chains below, sequenced in a study of blood T cell repertoires in COVID-19. The assay was immunoSEQ multiplex PCR, and TCRdb's table has in-frame clones only and misses some. The table lists under 110,000 clones, roughly 80% of them singletons. Material: peripheral blood. The receptor source for this set is a woman aged 55-70 years with acute or convalescent COVID-19.

The chain employs TRBV7-9 and TRBJ2-7; 10 bases are a match to TRBD2. Germline V gene data show CDR1 as SEHNR and CDR2 as FQNEAQ (reference sequence). With V trimmed by 5 bases and J by 5 bases, 6 bases remained unmatched. The CDR3 covers 14 residues. This chain's CDR3 is CASSQGLATDEQYF. CDR3 sequence (DNA): TGTGCCAGCAGCCAGGGACTAGCGACCGACGAGCAGTACTTC.

This chain links TRBV9 with TRBJ2-3; D may be TRBD2 (5 bases). Germline-derived CDR1 and CDR2 are SGDLS and YYNGEE. This CDR3 contains 14 residues. Trimming stripped 0 bases from V and 2 bases from J, with 7 bases between. In DNA, the CDR3 is TGTGCCAGCAGCGTAGGAGGGAACACAGATACGCAGTATTTT. Its protein is CASSVGGNTDTQYF.

The J gene is TRBJ2-1, the V gene TRBV29-1; 10 nucleotides line up with TRBD1. The germline V gene has CDR1 SQVTM and CDR2 ANQGSEA. The CDR3 totals 14 residues. V dropped 5 bases and J dropped 6; count of bases not matched to a gene: 7. The CDR3 loop is CSVSRQGAANEQFF. The CDR3 bases are TGCAGCGTTTCCCGACAGGGGGCGGCCAATGAGCAGTTCTTC.

This clone was detected only a few times. The chain joins TRBV5-1 to TRBJ2-6; no clear D. CDR1 and CDR2 (germline): SGHRS, YFSETQ. V was pared by 7 bases and J by 1 base, with 3 bases between. This CDR3 has 12 amino acids. CDR3 bases: TGCGCCAGCCGGTCTGGGGCCAACGTCCTGACTTTC. Residues: CASRSGANVLTF.

V and J are TRBV6-5 and TRBJ1-1; D may be TRBD1 (6 bases). Germline values: CDR1 MNHEY, CDR2 SVGAGI. The CDR3 is 15 residues long. V dropped 4 bases and J dropped 5 bases, with 17 bases sitting between them. The CDR3 sequence is CASSSETGGWTEAFF. As DNA, the CDR3 is TGTGCCAGCAGTTCAGAGACAGGCGGGTGGACTGAAGCTTTCTTT.

J is TRBJ1-1 and V is TRBV30; no firm D call. Germline CDR1 and CDR2: GTSNPN and SVGIG (reference sequence). V was shortened by 3 bases and J by 1 base, with 6 bases between the two germline ends. The length of the CDR3 is 12 residues. CDR3 amino acids: CAWRRSNTEAFF. The CDR3 nucleotides read TGTGCCTGGAGGAGGTCGAACACTGAAGCTTTCTTT.

The chain carries TRBV2 and TRBJ2-4, with a weak D call TRBD1 (5 bases). Germline loops: CDR1 SNHLY, CDR2 FYNNEI. The length of the CDR3 is 14 residues. V was pared by 2 bases and J by 1 base, with 6 bases between. The CDR3 nucleotides are TGTGCCAGCAGTGAAAGACAGGCCAAAAACATTCAGTACTTC. Encoded protein: CASSERQAKNIQYF.